Listed below are T cell receptor beta chains from one sample, sequenced in a study of post-analysis software for immune sequencing data. TCRdb recomputed calls from the PCR reads with MiXCR, one row per CDR3 protein. The sample records fewer than 900,000 distinct CDR3 sequences, about 45% being singletons. Material: blood. Every receptor here comes from a girl between 10 and 17 years old with multiple sclerosis. Both conserved end residues are part of each CDR3. The D gene is left open where the match is weak. Where a row states a size, it is once, few, many or the class of an expanded clone; other rows omit it.

few	NA	TRBV6-4	TRBJ2-3	TGTGCAAGCAACCTAGCACCACTCGGAGATACGCAGTATTTT	CASNLAPLGDTQYF
few	NA	TRBV5-1	TRBJ2-7	TGCGCCAGCAGCTTAACGGGACCCACCTACGAGCAGTACTTC	CASSLTGPTYEQYF
few	NA	TRBV15	TRBJ2-4	TGTGCCACCAGCGAGTCGGACCAAGCCAAAAACATTCAGTACTTC	CATSESDQAKNIQYF
few	TRBD1	TRBV16	TRBJ2-6	TGTGCCAGCAGCCGAGGGACAGGGCGCTCTGGGGCCAACGTCCTGACTTTC	CASSRGTGRSGANVLTF
NA	TRBD1	TRBV2	TRBJ1-2	TGTGCCAGCAGTGGACAGGGCCCGAACTATGGCTACACCTTC	CASSGQGPNYGYTF
NA	NA	TRBV4-3	TRBJ2-7	TGCGCCAGCAGCCAAGGGCCCGGGCAGGGCGGCTACGAGCAGTACTTC	CASSQGPGQGGYEQYF
NA	NA	TRBV2	TRBJ2-7	TGTGCCAGCAGTGAAGCGCACCAGAGCTCCTACGAGCAGTACTTC	CASSEAHQSSYEQYF
NA	NA	TRBV11-1	TRBJ2-7	TGTGCCAGCAGCCTAAATACTTATTCCCCTCTCGAGCAGTACTTC	CASSLNTYSPLEQYF
NA	NA	TRBV20-1	TRBJ2-3	TGCAGTGCTCACGACAGGTCTTCTAGCACAGATACGCAGTATTTT	CSAHDRSSSTDTQYF
few	NA	TRBV6-2/TRBV6-3	TRBJ2-7	TGTGCCAGCAGTAAAACCTACGAGCAGTACTTC	CASSKTYEQYF
NA	TRBD2	TRBV28	TRBJ2-1	TGTGCCAGCAGTCTCCCAAGATCTAGCGGGACGGGTGAGCAGTTCTTC	CASSLPRSSGTGEQFF
NA	NA	TRBV28	TRBJ2-7	TGTGCCAGCGCCCCACGGGGGTTCCCCTACGAGCAGTACTTC	CASAPRGFPYEQYF
few	TRBD1	TRBV29-1	TRBJ1-2	TGCAGCGTTGATGACAGGGATAACTATGGCTACACCTTC	CSVDDRDNYGYTF
NA	NA	TRBV7-9	TRBJ2-5	TGTGCCAGCAGCCAAAGGGCCTCGGGGGAGACCCAGTACTTC	CASSQRASGETQYF
NA	TRBD1	TRBV27	TRBJ2-3	TGTGCCAGCAGTTGGGACAGGCATAGCACAGATACGCAGTATTTT	CASSWDRHSTDTQYF
few	TRBD1	TRBV25-1	TRBJ1-6	TGTGCCAGCAGTCCGGACAGGGAAGCTTCACCCCTCCACTTT	CASSPDREASPLHF
NA	NA	TRBV29-1	TRBJ2-7	TGCAGCGTTATACAGAGCTCCTACGAGCAGTACTTC	CSVIQSSYEQYF
NA	NA	TRBV11-3	TRBJ1-6	TGTGCCAGCAGCCCGTCCCGGGACGGGAATTCACCCCTCCACTTT	CASSPSRDGNSPLHF
NA	NA	TRBV5-1	TRBJ1-1	TGCGCCAGCAGCTTGGACGGTTACACTGAAGCTTTCTTT	CASSLDGYTEAFF
NA	TRBD1	TRBV7-2	TRBJ1-1	TGTGCCAGCAGCTTAGCGGGACAGGGGGCCGGCACTGAAGCTTTCTTT	CASSLAGQGAGTEAFF
few	TRBD1	TRBV6-1	TRBJ1-2	TGTGCCAGCAGCCAACAGGGGTCTAACTATGGCTACACCTTC	CASSQQGSNYGYTF
few	TRBD1	TRBV2	TRBJ2-1	TGTGCCAGCAGTCAACCAAGGGACAGGGGCGGCCACAATGAGCAGTTCTTC	CASSQPRDRGGHNEQFF
NA	TRBD2	TRBV30	TRBJ2-1	TGTGCCTGGAGGGCGACGGGGCGGGAGGTCGCAAATGAGCAGTTCTTC	CAWRATGREVANEQFF
NA	TRBD2	TRBV10-3	TRBJ2-5	TGTGCCATCAGTGGGCTAGCGGGAGAGAATCAAGAGACCCAGTACTTC	CAISGLAGENQETQYF
few	NA	TRBV13	TRBJ2-5	TGTGCCAGCAGCGCCTGGGACCTCTCCCAAGAGACCCAGTACTTC	CASSAWDLSQETQYF
NA	NA	TRBV13	TRBJ2-7	TGTGCCAGCAGCTTAGGAGGGCAGGGGAATAAGTACGAGCAGTACTTC	CASSLGGQGNKYEQYF
NA	TRBD1	TRBV5-1	TRBJ1-2	TGCGCCAGCAGAAGGGCAGGGGGCCCTACTAACTATGGCTACACCTTC	CASRRAGGPTNYGYTF
few	NA	TRBV5-1	TRBJ2-3	TGCGCCAGCAGCAAACAGCCGACAGATACGCAGTATTTT	CASSKQPTDTQYF
few	NA	TRBV12-3/TRBV12-4	TRBJ2-7	TGTGCCAACAGTTTAGCTTTATACGAGCAGTACTTC	CANSLALYEQYF
few	TRBD1	TRBV6-5	TRBJ1-2	TGTGCCAGCAGTTACTGGTCGGGACAGATTAACTATGGCTACACCTTC	CASSYWSGQINYGYTF
NA	NA	TRBV6-2/TRBV6-3	TRBJ2-3	TGTGCCAGCAAAGAGACAGATACGCAGTATTTT	CASKETDTQYF
NA	NA	TRBV28	TRBJ1-2	TGTGCCAGCATTAGCATAGGCCGCGGGGGGCGGAACTATGGCTACACCTTC	CASISIGRGGRNYGYTF
NA	TRBD2	TRBV9	TRBJ2-7	TGTGCCAGCAGCGCCAAGGAACTAGCGGGGTACGAGCAGTACTTC	CASSAKELAGYEQYF
few	NA	TRBV6-5	TRBJ2-1	TGTGCCAGCAGTCCCTCCGTGGGTGGCTCCTACAATGAGCAGTTCTTC	CASSPSVGGSYNEQFF
NA	TRBD2	TRBV7-9	TRBJ2-5	TGTGCCAGCAGCCCACGCCTGTCACTAGCGGAAGAGACCCAGTACTTC	CASSPRLSLAEETQYF
NA	TRBD2	TRBV20-1	TRBJ2-5	TGCAGTGCGCGACTTATAGCGGGGGAGACCCAGTACTTC	CSARLIAGETQYF
NA	NA	TRBV4-3	TRBJ2-7	TGCGCCAGCAGCCAAAGTCAAGGACCGCTTCCCTACGAGCAGTACTTC	CASSQSQGPLPYEQYF
NA	NA	TRBV7-2	TRBJ2-7	TGTGCCAGCAGCCCTGGACGGAATTTCTACGAGCAGTACTTC	CASSPGRNFYEQYF
few	NA	TRBV4-3	TRBJ2-3	TGCGCCAGCAGCCCCCTGGGGTTGGACACATCGAATACGCAGTATTTT	CASSPLGLDTSNTQYF
NA	NA	TRBV9	TRBJ2-2	TGTGCCAGCAGCGTAGCTATCGGGGAGCTGTTTTTT	CASSVAIGELFF
few	NA	TRBV4-1	TRBJ2-7	TGCGCCAGCTCCATGGGACTCGAGCAGTACTTC	CASSMGLEQYF
NA	NA	TRBV27	TRBJ1-4	TGTGCCAGCAGTCCCCTCGGGGGAGATGAAAAACTGTTTTTT	CASSPLGGDEKLFF
NA	TRBD2	TRBV6-1	TRBJ2-7	TGTGCCAGCAGTGAAGAGGGGACTAGCAGCTACGAGCAGTACTTC	CASSEEGTSSYEQYF
NA	NA	TRBV7-8	TRBJ2-5	TGTGCCAGCAGCGCGGCGGCGGGAATCAATCAAGAGACCCAGTACTTC	CASSAAAGINQETQYF
NA	TRBD1	TRBV28	TRBJ2-3	TGTGCCACCCATTTGCGTGGCAGGGGGTCCGATACGCAGTATTTT	CATHLRGRGSDTQYF
NA	NA	TRBV25-1	TRBJ2-3	TGTGCCAGCAGTGATGTTAAACTAGCTGGTGCAGATACGCAGTATTTT	CASSDVKLAGADTQYF
NA	NA	TRBV28	TRBJ1-2	TGTGCCAGCAGTTTAGGGGTCCAGCATGCCTACACCTTC	CASSLGVQHAYTF
NA	TRBD2	TRBV27	TRBJ2-3	TGTGCCAGCAGCTCCACCTTGGGGAGGGCCTCGGATACGCAGTATTTT	CASSSTLGRASDTQYF
NA	TRBD2	TRBV7-2	TRBJ2-1	TGTGCCAGCAGCTTATGGGCTAGCGGATCCTACGAGCAGTTCTTC	CASSLWASGSYEQFF
NA	TRBD2	TRBV12-3/TRBV12-4	TRBJ2-3	TGTGCCAGCAGCTTAGCGGGAGGGCCGGGAGATACGCAGTATTTT	CASSLAGGPGDTQYF
NA	NA	TRBV5-6	TRBJ2-1	TGTGCCAGCAGCTCGACCGGACAGTCTAACAATGAGCAGTTCTTC	CASSSTGQSNNEQFF
NA	NA	TRBV10-2	TRBJ2-1	TGCGCCAGCAGTGAGGCCGGGACTGGGTCCTACAATGAGCAGTTCTTC	CASSEAGTGSYNEQFF
NA	TRBD1	TRBV29-1	TRBJ2-3	TGCAGCGTCTTGACAGGGTTGAGCACAGATACGCAGTATTTT	CSVLTGLSTDTQYF
few	TRBD2	TRBV12-3/TRBV12-4	TRBJ2-1	TGTGCCAGCAGTCCCCGGTCGGTAGCGGGAGTCGGTGAGCAGTTCTTC	CASSPRSVAGVGEQFF
NA	NA	TRBV7-8	TRBJ2-1	TGTGCCAGCAGCTTAACTCCCGGGATCCACAATGAGCAGTTCTTC	CASSLTPGIHNEQFF
NA	TRBD2	TRBV7-3	TRBJ2-1	TGTGCCAGCAGCGTACTAGCGGGAGACGGCGATGAGCAGTTCTTC	CASSVLAGDGDEQFF
NA	NA	TRBV27	TRBJ1-2	TGTGCCAGCAGTCCACTGGCCAATGGGTATGGCTACACCTTC	CASSPLANGYGYTF
many	NA	TRBV12-3/TRBV12-4	TRBJ1-2	TGTGCCAGCAGTTTGTCCCTTGACTTACCTACTAACTATGGCTACACCTTC	CASSLSLDLPTNYGYTF
NA	NA	TRBV11-2	TRBJ2-5	TGTGCCAGCAGCTTCCCCGGGACTTCAATGAGGGAGACCCAGTACTTC	CASSFPGTSMRETQYF